Presented here are 19 T cell receptor beta chains from one specimen sequenced in a study of blood T cell repertoires in COVID-19. The repertoire was sequenced with immunoSEQ multiplex PCR; TCRdb's copy has only in-frame clones and lacks some. The table lists over 200,000 clones, more than 80% of them singletons. Sequences were obtained from PBMCs or T cells enriched from blood (not recorded which). These receptor sequences come from a man aged 55 to 70 who had recovered from COVID-19.

CDR3 in DNA: TGTGCCAGCAGCTTACGAGATAATGAAAAACTGTTTTTT. Translated, it gives CASSLRDNEKLFF. The chain couples TRBV5-4 to TRBJ1-4; D is unresolved. CDR1 is SGHNT, CDR2 YYREEE, per germline (reference sequence). The V and J ends lost 2 bases and 4 bases respectively, with 6 bases between them. This CDR3 is 13 amino acids long.

The chain carries TRBV5-8 and TRBJ1-4; D gene ambiguous. The V gene's germline CDR1 is SGHTS and CDR2 YDEGEE. Trimming took off 3 bases at V and 7 bases at J, with 4 bases between the two ends. This CDR3 is built from 11 residues. The CDR3 nucleotides are TGTGCCAGCAGCTACAGTGAAAAACTGTTTTTT. It codes for CASSYSEKLFF.

V gene TRBV7-2 combines with J gene TRBJ1-2, with a possible D match to TRBD1 (5 bases). Germline V CDR1 and CDR2: SGHTA, FQGNSA. There are 14 residues in the CDR3. Trimming left V 2 bases short and J 3 bases short, with 10 bases between. The CDR3 DNA is TGTGCCAGCAGCTTATCGGCAGGGTACTATGGCTACACCTTC. Translated: CASSLSAGYYGYTF.

The chain couples TRBV6-5 to TRBJ1-2, with D hard to call. Trimming cost V 6 bases and J 0 bases, with 11 bases left between them. Germline assignment: CDR1 MNHEY and CDR2 SVGAGI. This CDR3 comprises 14 residues. The CDR3 is CASSYGLSNYGYTF. In DNA form, the CDR3 reads TGTGCCAGCAGCTACGGACTTTCTAACTATGGCTACACCTTC.

V gene TRBV5-1 combines with J gene TRBJ2-3; TRBD1 might be the D (5 bases). The CDR3 loop spans 14 amino acids. Trimming left V 4 bases short and J 2 bases short, with 11 bases between. Germline assignment: CDR1 SGHRS and CDR2 YFSETQ. Written as DNA, the CDR3 is TGCGCCAGCAGCCAGGGTCGAATCACAGATACGCAGTATTTT. This sequence encodes CASSQGRITDTQYF.

As concerns this clone: The sample holds other DNA sequences that translate to the same CDR3. V is TRBV7-2 and J is TRBJ1-1, with D tentatively TRBD1 (5 bases). Germline lookup yields CDR1 SGHTA and CDR2 FQGNSA. Trimming removed 5 bases from V and 2 bases from J, with 9 bases in between. The CDR3 is made up of 13 amino acids. CDR3 nucleotides: TGTGCCAGCAGCGTGACAGAAAACACTGAAGCTTTCTTT. Its protein is CASSVTENTEAFF.

This chain connects TRBV9 to TRBJ2-3; 8 nucleotides line up with TRBD2. J lost 3 bases, V lost 4 bases, and 7 bases had no gene match. In germline, CDR1 is SGDLS, CDR2 YYNGEE. CDR3 length: 15 residues. The CDR3 DNA reads as TGTGCCAGCAGCCCCCACGGGGGGGCAACAGATACGCAGTATTTT. Translation gives CASSPHGGATDTQYF.

The V gene is TRBV18, the J gene TRBJ1-1, with 7 bases identical to TRBD1. The CDR3 covers 15 residues. Germline CDR1 is KGHSH and CDR2 is LQKENI. J lost 4 bases, V lost 3 bases, and 8 bases had no gene match. CDR3 sequence reads: CASSPLDRRGTEAFF. The DNA for the CDR3 is TGTGCCAGCTCACCCTTGGACAGGAGGGGCACTGAAGCTTTCTTT. The whole variable domain, remainder taken from reference TRBV18 and TRBJ1-1, is NAGVMQNPRHLVRRRGQEARLRCSPMKGHSHVYWYRQLPEEGLKFMVYLQKENIIDESGMPKERFSAEFPKEGPSILRIQQVVRGDSAAYFCASSPLDRRGTEAFFGQGTRLTVV.

The V gene is TRBV19, the J gene TRBJ1-3; no definite D call. Germline V gives CDR1 LNHDA, CDR2 SQIVND (reference sequence). V dropped 7 bases and J dropped 7 bases, with 17 bases sitting between them. The CDR3 contains 14 residues. The chain's CDR3 is CASIDNGRGNTIYF. Written as DNA, the CDR3 is TGTGCCAGTATTGACAATGGCCGAGGGAACACCATATATTTT.

The sample holds a few counts of this clone. This chain links TRBV30 with TRBJ1-5, with 12 bases fitting TRBD1. This CDR3 region has 15 residues. The germline V gene encodes CDR1 GTSNPN and CDR2 SVGIG (reference sequence). With V trimmed by 3 bases and J by 6 bases, 6 bases remained unmatched. The CDR3 is CAWSFGTGGTQPQHF. The CDR3 DNA reads as TGTGCCTGGAGCTTCGGGACAGGGGGCACTCAGCCCCAGCATTTT.

The J gene is TRBJ2-3, the V gene TRBV18; 7 bases agree with TRBD1. The trim removed 0 bases at V and 3 bases at J, leaving 3 bases unmatched. CDR1 and CDR2 (germline): KGHSH, LQKENI. The CDR3 runs to 15 residues. In DNA form, the CDR3 reads TGTGCCAGCTCACCACCGGCCAGGGGGACAGATACGCAGTATTTT. Translation: CASSPPARGTDTQYF.

V gene TRBV11-3 combines with J gene TRBJ1-1; maybe TRBD1 (5 bases). Trimming left V 0 bases short and J 10 bases short, with 12 bases between. CDR1 SGHNT and CDR2 YENEEA come from the germline V gene. The CDR3 length is 13 residues. The CDR3 protein is CASSLDGQGRAFF. As DNA, the CDR3 is TGTGCCAGCAGCTTAGATGGCCAGGGCAGAGCTTTCTTT.

The chain joins TRBV12-3 or TRBV12-4 to TRBJ1-2; D gene ambiguous. V lost 6 bases and J 4 bases, leaving 9 bases between the germline ends. The CDR3 is 12 amino acids. CDR3 sequence: CASRAGRYGYTF. In DNA form, the CDR3 reads TGTGCCAGCAGAGCGGGCCGCTATGGCTACACCTTC.

The V call is TRBV4-1, the J call TRBJ2-3, with D maybe TRBD1 (6 bases). Germline V gene lookup returns CDR1 MGHRA and CDR2 YSYEKL. V gave up 0 bases and J gave up 1 base, with 11 bases separating them. The CDR3 extends over 16 amino acids. This chain's CDR3 is CASSQDPQGGTDTQYF. The CDR3 DNA reads as TGCGCCAGCAGCCAAGACCCACAGGGCGGCACAGATACGCAGTATTTT.

This sequence joins TRBV11-2 and TRBJ2-1; 9 bases are a match to TRBD1. V trimming: 3 bases; J trimming: 8 bases; junction bases outside the gene matches: 2. Germline V gene lookup returns CDR1 SGHAT and CDR2 FQNNGV. The CDR3 has 13 residues. The CDR3 is CASSLDRGDEQFF. The CDR3 DNA follows: TGTGCCAGCAGCTTGGACAGGGGTGATGAGCAGTTCTTC.

CDR3: CASSLEGIPGSPLHF. The CDR3 DNA sequence: TGTGCCAGCAGCTTGGAGGGGATCCCCGGGTCACCCCTCCACTTT. The chain has TRBV5-6 and TRBJ1-6; a weak D match, TRBD1 (5 bases). CDR1 SGHDT and CDR2 YYEEEE come from the germline V gene. The CDR3 loop spans 15 amino acids. The ends were cut back, 0 bases at V and 10 bases at J, with 14 bases in the middle.

This chain uses TRBV5-5 with TRBJ2-1, with D unresolved. The CDR3 is 13 residues long. The V gene lost 0 bases and the J gene lost 8 bases, with 9 bases spanning the gap. The germline gives CDR1 SGHKS, CDR2 YYEKEE (reference sequence). CDR3: CASSLAASHEQFF. CDR3 DNA: TGTGCCAGCAGCTTGGCCGCGAGTCATGAGCAGTTCTTC. The whole variable domain, filled in from reference TRBV5-5 and TRBJ2-1, reads DAGVTQSPTHLIKTRGQQVTLRCSPISGHKSVSWYQQVLGQGPQFIFQYYEKEERGRGNFPDRFSARQFPNYSSELNVNALLLGDSALYLCASSLAASHEQFFGPGTRLTVL.

This chain uses TRBV2 with TRBJ1-1; D may be TRBD1 (5 bases). This CDR3 is built from 15 residues. The V gene lost 2 bases and the J gene lost 7 bases, with 17 bases spanning the gap. CDR1 is SNHLY, CDR2 FYNNEI, per germline. In DNA form, the CDR3 reads TGTGCCAGCAGTGAACAAACAGGACTAGCCGGTGAAGCTTTCTTT. Translated, it gives CASSEQTGLAGEAFF. The variable domain in full, completed from reference TRBV2 and TRBJ1-1, reads EPEVTQTPSHQVTQMGQEVILRCVPISNHLYFYWYRQILGQKVEFLVSFYNNEISEKSEIFDDQFSVERPDGSNFTLKIRSTKLEDSAMYFCASSEQTGLAGEAFFGQGTRLTVV.

This sequence joins TRBV29-1 and TRBJ1-1; 7 nucleotides line up with TRBD1. The junction had 7 bases not matched to a gene; V was cut back by 6 bases and J by 0 bases. The CDR3 is 14 residues long. The germline CDR1 and CDR2 sequences are SQVTM and ANQGSEA. CDR3 coding DNA: TGCAGCGTCGTGGGACAGAGCATGAACACTGAAGCTTTCTTT. Amino acid sequence: CSVVGQSMNTEAFF.